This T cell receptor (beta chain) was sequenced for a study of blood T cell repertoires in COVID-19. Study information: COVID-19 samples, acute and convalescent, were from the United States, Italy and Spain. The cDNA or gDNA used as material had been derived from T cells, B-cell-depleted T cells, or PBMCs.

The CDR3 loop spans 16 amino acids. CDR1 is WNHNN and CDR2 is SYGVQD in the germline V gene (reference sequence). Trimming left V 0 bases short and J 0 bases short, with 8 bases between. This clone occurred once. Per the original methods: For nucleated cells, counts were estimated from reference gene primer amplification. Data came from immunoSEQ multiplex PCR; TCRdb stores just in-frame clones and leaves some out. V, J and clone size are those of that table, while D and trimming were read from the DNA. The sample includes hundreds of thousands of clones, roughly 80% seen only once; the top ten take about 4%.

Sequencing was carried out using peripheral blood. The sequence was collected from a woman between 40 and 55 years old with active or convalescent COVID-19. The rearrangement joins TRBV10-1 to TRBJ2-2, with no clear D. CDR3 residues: CASSESTDSNTGELFF. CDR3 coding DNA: TGCGCCAGCAGTGAGTCGACTGATTCGAACACCGGGGAGCTGTTTTTT.